This TCR beta chain stems from a study of Ad26.COV2.S vaccination and SARS-CoV-2 variants. The treatment here: roughly 20 received Ad26.COV2.S at low or high dose, single or two shots; five or six received placebo; per-sample allocation not given. Collection of samples fell on day 63 after the first vaccine or placebo injection. An Ad26 vector expressing Wuhan-strain SARS-CoV-2 spike constituted the vaccine. This clone was observed a handful of times. Produced via immunoSEQ multiplex PCR; TCRdb's table is partial and in-frame only. The sample includes about 440,000 clones, around 85% seen only once; the top ten take about 13%. The sequence was collected from a person aged 18-65 years who received the Ad26.COV2.S COVID-19 vaccine or a placebo. The sample here was peripheral blood, taken in a trial of Ad26.COV2.S vaccine versus placebo.

The CDR3 region is CASSPGQGGVREQYF. In nucleotides, the CDR3 is TGTGCCAGCAGCCCTGGACAGGGGGGAGTGCGCGAGCAGTACTTC. The chain combines TRBV7-2 with TRBJ2-7; TRBD1 matches 10 bases. This CDR3 spans 15 amino acids. Germline CDR1 and CDR2: SGHTA and FQGNSA. J gave up 6 bases and V 5 bases, and 10 bases lay outside the gene matches.